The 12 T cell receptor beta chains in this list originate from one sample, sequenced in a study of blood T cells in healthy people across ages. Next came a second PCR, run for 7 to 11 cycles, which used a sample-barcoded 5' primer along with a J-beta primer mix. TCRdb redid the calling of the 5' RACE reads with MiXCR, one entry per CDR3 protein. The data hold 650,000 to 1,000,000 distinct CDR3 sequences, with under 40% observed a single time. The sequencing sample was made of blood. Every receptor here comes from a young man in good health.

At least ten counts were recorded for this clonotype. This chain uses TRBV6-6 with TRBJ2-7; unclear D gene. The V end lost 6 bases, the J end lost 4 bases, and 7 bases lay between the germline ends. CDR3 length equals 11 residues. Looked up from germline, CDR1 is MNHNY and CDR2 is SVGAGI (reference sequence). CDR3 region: CASSSEYEQYF. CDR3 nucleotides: TGTGCCAGCAGCTCCGAATACGAGCAGTACTTC.

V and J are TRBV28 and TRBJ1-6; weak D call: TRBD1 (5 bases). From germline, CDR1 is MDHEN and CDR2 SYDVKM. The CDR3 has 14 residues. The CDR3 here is CAAGGEIYNSPLHF. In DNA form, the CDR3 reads TGTGCTGCGGGGGGAGAGATCTATAATTCACCCCTCCACTTT.

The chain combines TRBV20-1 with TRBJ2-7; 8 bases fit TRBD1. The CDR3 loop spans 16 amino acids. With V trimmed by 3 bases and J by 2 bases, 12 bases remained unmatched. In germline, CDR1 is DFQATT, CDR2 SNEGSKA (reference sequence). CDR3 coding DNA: TGCAGTGCTAGTGACAGGGGACAGAGCACCCCCTACGAGCAGTACTTC. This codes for CSASDRGQSTPYEQYF.

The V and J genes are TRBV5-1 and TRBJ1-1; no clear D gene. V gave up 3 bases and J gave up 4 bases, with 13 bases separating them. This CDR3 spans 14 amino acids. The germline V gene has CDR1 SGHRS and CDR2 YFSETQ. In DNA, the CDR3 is TGCGCCAGCAGCTCGGTGGGAGGTTCCACTGAAGCTTTCTTT. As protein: CASSSVGGSTEAFF.

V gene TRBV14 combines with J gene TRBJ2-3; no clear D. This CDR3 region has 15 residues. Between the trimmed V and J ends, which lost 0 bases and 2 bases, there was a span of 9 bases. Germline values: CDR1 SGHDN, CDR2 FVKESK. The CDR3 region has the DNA TGTGCCAGCAGCCAAGAACGGAGTAACACAGATACGCAGTATTTT. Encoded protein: CASSQERSNTDTQYF.

CDR3 protein: CASSWGGGDEQYF. The CDR3 bases are TGTGCCAGCAGTTGGGGGGGAGGGGATGAGCAGTACTTC. The chain has TRBV27 and TRBJ2-5, with 7 nucleotides matching TRBD2. Looked up from germline, CDR1 is MNHEY and CDR2 is SMNVEV (reference sequence). The CDR3 sequence is 13 residues long. J was trimmed by 11 bases and V by 4 bases; bases with no gene match: 10.

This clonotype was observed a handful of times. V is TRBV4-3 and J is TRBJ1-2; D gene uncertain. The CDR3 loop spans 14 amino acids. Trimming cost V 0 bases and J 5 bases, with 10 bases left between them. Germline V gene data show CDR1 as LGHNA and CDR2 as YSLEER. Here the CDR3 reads CASSQDYGNYGYTF. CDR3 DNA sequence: TGCGCCAGCAGCCAAGATTACGGAAATTATGGCTACACCTTC.

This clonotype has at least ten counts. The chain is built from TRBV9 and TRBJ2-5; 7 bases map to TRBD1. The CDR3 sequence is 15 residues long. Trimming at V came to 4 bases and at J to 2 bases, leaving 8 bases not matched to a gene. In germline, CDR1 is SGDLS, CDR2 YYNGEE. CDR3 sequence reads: CASSPDRDRQETQYF. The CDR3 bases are TGTGCCAGCAGCCCCGACAGGGATAGGCAAGAGACCCAGTACTTC.

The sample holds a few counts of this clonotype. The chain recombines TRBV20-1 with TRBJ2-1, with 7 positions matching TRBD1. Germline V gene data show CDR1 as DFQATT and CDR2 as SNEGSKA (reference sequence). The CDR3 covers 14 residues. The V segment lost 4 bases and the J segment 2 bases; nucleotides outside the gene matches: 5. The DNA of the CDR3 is TGCAGTGCTAAATACAGGGGAACCTACAATGAGCAGTTCTTC. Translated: CSAKYRGTYNEQFF.

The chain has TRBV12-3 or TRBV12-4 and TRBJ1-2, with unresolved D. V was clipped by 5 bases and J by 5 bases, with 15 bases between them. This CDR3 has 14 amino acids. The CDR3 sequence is CASSPSGPAYGYTF. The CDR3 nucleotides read TGTGCCAGCAGTCCGTCCGGGCCAGCTTATGGCTACACCTTC.

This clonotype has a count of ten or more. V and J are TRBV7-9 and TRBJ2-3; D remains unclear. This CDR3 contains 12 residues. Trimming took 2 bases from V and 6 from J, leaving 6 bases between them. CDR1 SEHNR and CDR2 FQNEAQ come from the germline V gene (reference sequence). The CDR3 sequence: CASSLQEDTQYF. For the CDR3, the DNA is TGTGCCAGCAGCTTACAAGAGGATACGCAGTATTTT.

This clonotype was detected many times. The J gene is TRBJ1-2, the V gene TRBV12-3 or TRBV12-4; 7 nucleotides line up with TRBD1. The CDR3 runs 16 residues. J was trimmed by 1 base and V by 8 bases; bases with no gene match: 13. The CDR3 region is CASGQGQGEYNYGYTF. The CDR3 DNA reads TGTGCCAGCGGCCAGGGGCAGGGGGAATATAACTATGGCTACACCTTC.